The clone carrying this TCR beta chain came up a few times. The antigen remains unidentified. This CDR3 region has 16 residues. Per germline, CDR1 SNHLY and CDR2 FYNNEI. Trimming pared 2 bases from V and 2 bases from J, leaving 15 bases between. Amplification targeted TCR beta CDR3 regions from RNA transcripts. HTBI primers were used for first-round RT-PCR of the TCR CDR3. TCRdb ran MiXCR on the multiplex PCR reads and lists one entry per CDR3 protein. The table shows about 610,000 distinct CDR3 sequences, with roughly 14% occurring only once. The data are from a study of T cells in Graves' hyperthyroidism and ophthalmopathy. Whole-study findings and limits: Using 13 V-J features, a model discriminated ophthalmopathy from stable hyperthyroidism.

This TCR was sampled from a woman between 35 and 50 years old with Graves' ophthalmopathy. The V and J genes are TRBV2 and TRBJ1-2; weak D call: TRBD1 (5 bases). The sample taken for sequencing was blood. The CDR3, as DNA: TGTGCCAGCAGTGAACAGTCGGGACTAGGGAACTATGGCTACACCTTC. This translates into CASSEQSGLGNYGYTF.